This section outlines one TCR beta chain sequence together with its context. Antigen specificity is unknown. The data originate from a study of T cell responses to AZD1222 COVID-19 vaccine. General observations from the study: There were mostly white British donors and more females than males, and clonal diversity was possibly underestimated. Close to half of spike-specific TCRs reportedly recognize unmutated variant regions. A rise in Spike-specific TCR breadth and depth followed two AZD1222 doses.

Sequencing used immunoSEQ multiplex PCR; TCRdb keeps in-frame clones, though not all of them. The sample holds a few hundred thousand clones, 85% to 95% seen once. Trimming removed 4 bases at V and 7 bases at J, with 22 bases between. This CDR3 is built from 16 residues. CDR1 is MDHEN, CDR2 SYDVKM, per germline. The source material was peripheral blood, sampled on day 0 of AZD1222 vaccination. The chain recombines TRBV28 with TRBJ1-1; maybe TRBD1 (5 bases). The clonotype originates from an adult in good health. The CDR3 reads CASSYLGSREIGEAFF. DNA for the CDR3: TGTGCCAGCAGTTATCTAGGGTCCAGGGAGATTGGTGAAGCTTTCTTT.